The TCR beta chain described here comes from a study of T cell clonality in common variable immunodeficiency. In regard to this clone: What it binds is unknown. The read gets to within 3 residues of the CDR3 end, and the germline J gene fills in the rest.

J was trimmed by 2 bases and V by 6 bases; bases with no gene match: 4. The CDR3 consists of 15 residues. Germline CDR1 MRHNA, CDR2 SNTAGT. Control and CVID samples contributed equal amounts of genomic DNA. Only in-frame clones appear in the TCRdb table, and some are missing; sequencing was by immunoSEQ multiplex PCR. The table lists 15,000 to 20,000 clones, no singletons, with more than 2.5% in the top ten. No CVID subject was ill or on immunomodulatory drugs when sampled. Broader study findings: Fewer deletions and N-nucleotide insertions were reportedly seen in common variable immunodeficiency TCR beta sequences.

The sequence was collected from a human donor with common variable immunodeficiency. Sequences were obtained from peripheral blood mononuclear cells. V is TRBV6-4 and J is TRBJ2-1, with 10 bases lining up with TRBD2. The CDR3 here is CASSYLAGAYNEQFF. Incomplete CDR3 DNA: TGTGCCAGCAGCTATCTAGCGGGAGCCTACAATGAG.